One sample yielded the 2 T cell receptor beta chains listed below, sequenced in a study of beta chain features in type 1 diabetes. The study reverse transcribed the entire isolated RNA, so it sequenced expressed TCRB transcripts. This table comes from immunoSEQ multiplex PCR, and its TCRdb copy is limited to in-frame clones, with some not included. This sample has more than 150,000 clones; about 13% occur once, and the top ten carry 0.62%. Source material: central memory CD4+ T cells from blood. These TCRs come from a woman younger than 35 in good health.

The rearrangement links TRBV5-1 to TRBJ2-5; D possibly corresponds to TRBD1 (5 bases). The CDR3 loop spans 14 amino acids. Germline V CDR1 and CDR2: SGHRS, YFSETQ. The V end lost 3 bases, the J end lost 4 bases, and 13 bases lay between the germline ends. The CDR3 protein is CASSWQGKGETQYF. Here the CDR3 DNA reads TGCGCCAGCAGCTGGCAGGGCAAAGGAGAGACCCAGTACTTC.

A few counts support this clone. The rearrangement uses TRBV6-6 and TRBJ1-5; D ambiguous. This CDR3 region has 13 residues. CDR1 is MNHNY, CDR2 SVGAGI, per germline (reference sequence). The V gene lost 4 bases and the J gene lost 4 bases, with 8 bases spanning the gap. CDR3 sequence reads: CASSLSVNQPQHF. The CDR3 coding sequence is TGTGCCAGCAGTTTGTCGGTTAATCAGCCCCAGCATTTT.